This TCR beta chain originates from a study of blood T cells in healthy people across ages. The germline V gene has CDR1 DFQATT and CDR2 SNEGSKA (reference sequence). The V end was cut by 4 bases, the J end by 3 bases, with 16 bases between. This CDR3 comprises 14 residues. Primers used in a second PCR of roughly 7 to 11 cycles were a sample-barcoded 5' primer and a J-beta primer mix. TCRdb ran MiXCR on the 5' RACE reads and lists one entry per CDR3 protein. The sample carries 1.2 million to 1.5 million distinct CDR3 sequences, around 59% recorded once. V usage is TRBV20-1 and J usage is TRBJ2-7; maybe TRBD1 (6 bases). Sequenced: blood. The TCR was taken from a man younger than 35 in good health. CDR3 residues: CSAKKDSGFYEQYF. The CDR3, as DNA: TGCAGTGCTAAAAAGGACAGCGGATTCTACGAGCAGTACTTC.